What follows is one T cell receptor beta chain and its context. The study assigned cohorts using participant-reported clinical history. The sample belongs to a study of blood T cell repertoires in COVID-19. Study information: Symptom resolution, clearance, or two negative PCRs marked the recovered donors of Cohort 3. The analysed material was cDNA or gDNA that came from T cells, B-cell-depleted T cells, or PBMCs.

Germline values: CDR1 SGHNT, CDR2 YYREEE (reference sequence). J lost 6 bases, V lost 4 bases, and 3 bases had no gene match. There are 15 residues in the CDR3. The protocol was immunoSEQ multiplex PCR, while the TCRdb copy is restricted to in-frame clones and leaves out a portion. The sample consists of over 250,000 clones, around nine tenths of them appearing once. The source is a woman in her sixties in a cohort exposed to, infected with or recovered from COVID-19 (not recorded which). Sequencing input: PBMCs or T cells enriched from blood (not recorded which). The chain uses TRBV5-4 and TRBJ2-1; 14 bases fit TRBD2. CDR3 in amino acids: CASSTTSGRANEQFF. The CDR3 region has the DNA TGTGCCAGCAGCACGACTAGCGGGAGGGCCAATGAGCAGTTCTTC.